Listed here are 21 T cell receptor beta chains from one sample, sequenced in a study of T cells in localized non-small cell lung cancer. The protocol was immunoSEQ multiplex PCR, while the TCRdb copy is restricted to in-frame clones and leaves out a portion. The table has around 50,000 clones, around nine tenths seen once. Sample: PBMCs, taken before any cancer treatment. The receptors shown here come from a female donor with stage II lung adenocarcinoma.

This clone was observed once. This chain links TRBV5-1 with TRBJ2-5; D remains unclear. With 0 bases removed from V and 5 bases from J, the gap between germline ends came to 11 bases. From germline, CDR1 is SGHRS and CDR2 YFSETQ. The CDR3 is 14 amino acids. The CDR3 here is CASSLEPTRETQYF. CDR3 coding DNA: TGCGCCAGCAGCTTGGAGCCGACGCGGGAGACCCAGTACTTC.

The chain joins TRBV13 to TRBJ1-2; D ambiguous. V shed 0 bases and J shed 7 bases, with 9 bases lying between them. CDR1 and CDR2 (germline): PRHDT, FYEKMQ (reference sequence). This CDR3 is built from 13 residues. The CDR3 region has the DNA TGTGCCAGCAGCTTAGGCCAGTCGCGTGGCTACACCTTC. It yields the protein CASSLGQSRGYTF.

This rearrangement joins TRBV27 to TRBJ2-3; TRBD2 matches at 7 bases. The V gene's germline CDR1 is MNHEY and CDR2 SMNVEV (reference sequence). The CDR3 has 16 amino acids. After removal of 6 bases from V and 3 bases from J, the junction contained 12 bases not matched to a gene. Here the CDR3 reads CASSPSAGVWTDTQYF. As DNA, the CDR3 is TGTGCCAGCAGCCCCTCCGCGGGGGTTTGGACAGATACGCAGTATTTT.

The CDR3 DNA sequence: TGTGCCAGCAGCTTTGAGGCTAGCGGGGGAGTCTATGTGACCCAGTACTTC. It encodes CASSFEASGGVYVTQYF. This sequence joins TRBV7-9 and TRBJ2-5, with 10 bases fitting TRBD2. V was pared by 3 bases and J by 7 bases, with 14 bases of the junction left unmatched. Germline CDR1 and CDR2: SEHNR and FQNEAQ (reference sequence). The length of the CDR3 is 17 residues.

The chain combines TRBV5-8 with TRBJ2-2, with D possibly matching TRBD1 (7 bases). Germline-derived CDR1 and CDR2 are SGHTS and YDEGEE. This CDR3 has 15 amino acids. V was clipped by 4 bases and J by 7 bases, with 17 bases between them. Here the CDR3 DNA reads TGTGCCAGCAGCGGGCGGGACAGACGGCACGGGGAGCTGTTTTTT. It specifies CASSGRDRRHGELFF. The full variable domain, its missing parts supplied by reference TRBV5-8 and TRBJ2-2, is EAGVTQSPTHLIKTRGQQATLRCSPISGHTSVYWYQQALGLGLQFLLWYDEGEERNRGNFPPRFSGRQFPNYSSELNVNALELEDSALYLCASSGRDRRHGELFFGEGSRLTVL.

The CDR3 here is CAWSVGFVTGGNQPQHF. CDR3 DNA: TGTGCCTGGAGTGTAGGTTTTGTGACAGGGGGCAATCAGCCCCAGCATTTT. The chain recombines TRBV30 with TRBJ1-5; TRBD1 agrees at 8 bases. Germline V gene sequence: CDR1 GTSNPN, CDR2 SVGIG (reference sequence). V dropped 0 bases and J dropped 2; count of bases not matched to a gene: 9. This CDR3 is 17 amino acids long.

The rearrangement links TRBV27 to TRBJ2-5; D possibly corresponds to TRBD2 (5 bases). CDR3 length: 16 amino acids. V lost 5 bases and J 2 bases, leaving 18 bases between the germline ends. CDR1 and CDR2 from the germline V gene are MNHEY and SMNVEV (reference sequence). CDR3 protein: CASSPLPSLGQETQYF. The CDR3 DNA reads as TGTGCCAGCAGTCCACTCCCGTCACTAGGGCAAGAGACCCAGTACTTC.

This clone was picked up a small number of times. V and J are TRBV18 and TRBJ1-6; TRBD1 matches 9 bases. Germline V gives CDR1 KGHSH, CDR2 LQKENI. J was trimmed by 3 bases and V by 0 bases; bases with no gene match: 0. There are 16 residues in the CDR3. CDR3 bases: TGTGCCAGCTCACCACCGGGACAGGGCTATAATTCACCCCTCCACTTT. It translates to CASSPPGQGYNSPLHF.

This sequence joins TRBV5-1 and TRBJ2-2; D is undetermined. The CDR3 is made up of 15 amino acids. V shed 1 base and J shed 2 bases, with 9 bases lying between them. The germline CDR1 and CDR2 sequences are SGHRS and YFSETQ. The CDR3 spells CASSLLAPNTGELFF. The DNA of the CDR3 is TGCGCCAGCAGCTTGCTCGCTCCTAACACCGGGGAGCTGTTTTTT.

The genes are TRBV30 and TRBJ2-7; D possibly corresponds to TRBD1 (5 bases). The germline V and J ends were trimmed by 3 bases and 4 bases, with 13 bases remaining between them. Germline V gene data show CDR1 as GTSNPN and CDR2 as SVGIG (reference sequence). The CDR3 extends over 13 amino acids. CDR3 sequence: CAWRPTAIYEQYF. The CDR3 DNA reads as TGTGCCTGGAGACCGACAGCTATATACGAGCAGTACTTC.

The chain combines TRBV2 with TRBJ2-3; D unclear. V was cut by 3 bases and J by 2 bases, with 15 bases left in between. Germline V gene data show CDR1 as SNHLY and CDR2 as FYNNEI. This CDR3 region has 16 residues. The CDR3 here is CASSDGGIKTTDTQYF. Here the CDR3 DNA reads TGTGCCAGCAGTGACGGTGGCATAAAGACCACAGATACGCAGTATTTT.

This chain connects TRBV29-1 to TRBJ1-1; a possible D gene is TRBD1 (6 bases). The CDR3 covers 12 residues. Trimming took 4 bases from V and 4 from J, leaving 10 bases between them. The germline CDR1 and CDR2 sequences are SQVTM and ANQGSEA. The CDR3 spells CSVGQGPTEAFF. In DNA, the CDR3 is TGCAGCGTTGGTCAGGGGCCCACTGAAGCTTTCTTT.

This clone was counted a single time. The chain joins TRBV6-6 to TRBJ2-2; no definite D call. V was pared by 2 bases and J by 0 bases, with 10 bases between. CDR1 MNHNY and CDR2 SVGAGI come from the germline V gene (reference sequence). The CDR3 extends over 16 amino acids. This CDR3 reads CASSYNPPANTGELFF. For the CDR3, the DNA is TGTGCCAGCAGTTACAATCCCCCTGCGAACACCGGGGAGCTGTTTTTT.

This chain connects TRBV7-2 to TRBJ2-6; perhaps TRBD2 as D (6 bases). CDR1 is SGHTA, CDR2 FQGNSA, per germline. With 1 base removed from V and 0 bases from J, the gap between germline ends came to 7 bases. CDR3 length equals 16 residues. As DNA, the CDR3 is TGTGCCAGCAGCTTAGGGGGGGACTCTGGGGCCAACGTCCTGACTTTC. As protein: CASSLGGDSGANVLTF.

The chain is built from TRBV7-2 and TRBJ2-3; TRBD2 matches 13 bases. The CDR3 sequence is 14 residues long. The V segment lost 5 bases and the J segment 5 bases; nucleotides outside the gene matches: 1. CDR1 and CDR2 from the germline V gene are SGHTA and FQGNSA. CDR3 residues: CASSTSGGGDTQYF. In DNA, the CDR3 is TGTGCCAGCAGCACTAGCGGGGGGGGAGATACGCAGTATTTT.

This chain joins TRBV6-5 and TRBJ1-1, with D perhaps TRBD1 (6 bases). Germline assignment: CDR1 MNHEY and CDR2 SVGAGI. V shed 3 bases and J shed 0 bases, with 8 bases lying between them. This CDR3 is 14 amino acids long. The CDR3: CASSYGGLNTEAFF. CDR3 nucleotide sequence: TGTGCCAGCAGTTATGGGGGGCTGAACACTGAAGCTTTCTTT.

CDR3 bases: TGTGCCAGCAGCCTCTACGGGCAGGGGGCGGATGAGCAGTACTTC. It yields the protein CASSLYGQGADEQYF. The V call is TRBV5-6, the J call TRBJ2-7; 8 nucleotides align to TRBD1. The germline CDR1 and CDR2 sequences are SGHDT and YYEEEE. This CDR3 has 15 residues. Losses at the gene ends were 4 bases for V and 7 bases for J; bases not matched to a gene: 13.

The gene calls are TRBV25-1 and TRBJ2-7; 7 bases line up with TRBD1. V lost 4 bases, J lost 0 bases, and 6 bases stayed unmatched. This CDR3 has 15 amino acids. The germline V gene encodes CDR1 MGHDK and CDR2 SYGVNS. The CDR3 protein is CASSVRDSGSYEQYF. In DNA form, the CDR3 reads TGTGCCAGCAGTGTACGGGACAGTGGCTCCTACGAGCAGTACTTC.

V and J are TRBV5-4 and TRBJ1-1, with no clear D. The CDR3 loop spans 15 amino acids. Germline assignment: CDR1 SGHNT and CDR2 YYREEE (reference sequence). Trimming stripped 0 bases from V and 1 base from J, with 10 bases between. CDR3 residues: CASSLEPVPNTEAFF. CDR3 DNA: TGTGCCAGCAGCTTGGAGCCAGTACCGAACACTGAAGCTTTCTTT.

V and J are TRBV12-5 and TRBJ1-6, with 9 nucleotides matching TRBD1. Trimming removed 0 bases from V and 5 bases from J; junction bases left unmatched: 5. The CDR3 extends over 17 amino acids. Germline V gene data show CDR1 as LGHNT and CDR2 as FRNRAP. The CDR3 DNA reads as TGTGCTAGTGGTTTGGTAAGGACAGGGGAAAATAATTCACCCCTCCACTTT. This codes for CASGLVRTGENNSPLHF.

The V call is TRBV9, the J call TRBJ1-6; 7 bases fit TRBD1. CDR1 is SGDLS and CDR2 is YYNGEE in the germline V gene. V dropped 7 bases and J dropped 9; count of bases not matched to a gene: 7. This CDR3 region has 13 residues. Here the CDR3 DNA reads TGTGCCAGCGAGGGCGCAGGGGGTTCACCCCTCCACTTT. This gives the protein CASEGAGGSPLHF.